Listed below are T cell receptor beta chains from one sample, sequenced in a study of control samples from healthy donors and cancer patients. TCRdb keeps only in-frame clones here, not all; method: immunoSEQ multiplex PCR. The sample consists of about 140,000 clones, 89% of them appearing once. The sample comprised blood. These receptors were obtained from a man aged 25 to 45 in good health. Each CDR3 is given with its conserved first and last residue. Fields, in order: V gene, J gene, clone size, D gene, CDR3 DNA, CDR3 protein. D genes are given only for firm matches. Part of the rows lack a size; the others show once, few, many or a class for expanded clones.

TRBV4-3	TRBJ2-6	-	-	TGCGCCAGCAGCCAAGATTTTGGGACCCCGAGCCCTGGGGCCAACGTCCTGACTTTC	CASSQDFGTPSPGANVLTF
TRBV4-3	TRBJ2-2	-	-	TGCGCCAGCAGCCGGTATTATTTGAACACCGGGGAGCTGTTTTTT	CASSRYYLNTGELFF
TRBV12-3/TRBV12-4	TRBJ2-5	once	-	TGTGCCAGCAGTTTCGACAGTCAAGAGACCCAGTACTTC	CASSFDSQETQYF
TRBV5-1	TRBJ1-2	-	-	TGCGCCAGCAGCTTGGAGGCAGGGAACTATGGCTACACCTTC	CASSLEAGNYGYTF
TRBV6-2/TRBV6-3	TRBJ2-3	-	-	TGTGCCAGCAGTACCCAGGGGCCCGCCACAGATACGCAGTATTTT	CASSTQGPATDTQYF
TRBV18	TRBJ2-7	-	TRBD1	TGTGCCAGCTCACCACAGGCAGGGGGCACGTACGAGCAGTACTTC	CASSPQAGGTYEQYF
TRBV6-5	TRBJ2-7	-	TRBD1	TGTGCCAGCAGTTACCAGACAGGGACCGAGCAGTACTTC	CASSYQTGTEQYF
TRBV9	TRBJ2-2	-	-	TGTGCCAGCAGCGTAAGGACATCGAACACCGGGGAGCTGTTTTTT	CASSVRTSNTGELFF
TRBV20-1	TRBJ2-3	-	-	TGCAGTGCTAGTACCCAACAAACTAGCACAGATACGCAGTATTTT	CSASTQQTSTDTQYF
TRBV7-2	TRBJ2-7	-	TRBD1	TGTGCCAGCAGTTACCAATCCGGGACAGGTTCGTACTTC	CASSYQSGTGSYF
TRBV4-2	TRBJ2-1	-	TRBD1	TGTGCCAGCAGCCCCCGGGACAGGGGGCTCAATGAGCAGTTCTTC	CASSPRDRGLNEQFF
TRBV7-2	TRBJ1-2	-	TRBD1	TGTGCCAGCAGCAACCGGACAGGTCACTATGGCTACACCTTC	CASSNRTGHYGYTF
TRBV24-1	TRBJ1-2	-	-	TGTGCCACTCAAGGGGAAAACTATGGCTACACCTTC	CATQGENYGYTF
TRBV28	TRBJ1-2	-	-	TGTGCCAGCGGTGGAGGGAGCAACTATGGCTACACCTTC	CASGGGSNYGYTF
TRBV9	TRBJ1-5	few	TRBD1	TGTGCCAGCAGCGCCGGGACAGGGGCTCAGCCCCAGCATTTT	CASSAGTGAQPQHF
TRBV7-9	TRBJ1-1	-	-	TGTGCCAGCAGCTTATATGGGGCCCGGAACACTGAAGCTTTCTTT	CASSLYGARNTEAFF
TRBV10-1	TRBJ2-5	-	-	TGCGCCAGCCCCTCGGAGAGAGAGACCCAGTACTTC	CASPSERETQYF
TRBV9	TRBJ2-3	-	TRBD2	TGTGCCAGCAACGAGCGGGGTCTCACAGATACGCAGTATTTT	CASNERGLTDTQYF
TRBV18	TRBJ2-3	few	-	TGTGCCAGCTCACCAGGGGGCGCAGATACGCAGTATTTT	CASSPGGADTQYF
TRBV7-9	TRBJ1-2	-	-	TGTGCCAGCAGCTTAAGCGGGCTAGGGAACTATGGCTACACCTTC	CASSLSGLGNYGYTF
TRBV30	TRBJ2-7	-	-	TGTGCCTGGAGTGGGAACAGGGCAGGCGAGCAGTACTTC	CAWSGNRAGEQYF
TRBV4-2	TRBJ1-4	-	TRBD1	TGTGCCAGCAGCCAATCCTTAGGGGGACAGGGAGATGAAAAACTGTTTTTT	CASSQSLGGQGDEKLFF
TRBV4-3	TRBJ2-2	-	-	TGCGCCAGCAGCCAAGAGGGGAGCAGGAGAAACACCGGGGAGCTGTTTTTT	CASSQEGSRRNTGELFF
TRBV27	TRBJ2-1	-	-	TGTGCCAGCAGTTTTGATAATCGGGGCAGGCGAAAAGTCTACAATGAGCAGTTCTTC	CASSFDNRGRRKVYNEQFF
TRBV27	TRBJ2-7	-	-	TGTGCCAGCAACCCCTCCCCGGGGTCGTCCCCCCACGAGCAGTACTTC	CASNPSPGSSPHEQYF
TRBV11-2	TRBJ2-2	-	-	TGTGCCAGCAGCTTAATTTCCAGCTCGAACACCGGGGAGCTGTTTTTT	CASSLISSSNTGELFF
TRBV6-4	TRBJ1-2	-	TRBD1	TGTGCCAGCAGGAAAGAGGGGTGGACAGGGGATAACTATGGCTACACCTTC	CASRKEGWTGDNYGYTF
TRBV27	TRBJ2-7	once	TRBD2	TGTGCCAGCAGTCAGCGGGGGGCCCACTACGAGCAGTACTTC	CASSQRGAHYEQYF
TRBV7-2	TRBJ2-1	-	TRBD2	TGTGCCAGCAGCCATAGCGGGAGGGCCGTATACAATGAGCAGTTCTTC	CASSHSGRAVYNEQFF
TRBV20-1	TRBJ2-3	few	-	TGCAGTGCTAGTAACCCTCCGGCGGGTACGCAGTATTTT	CSASNPPAGTQYF
TRBV4-3	TRBJ1-2	-	TRBD1	TGCGCCAGCAGCCAAGATTCTGGGACAGGGGGCAACTATGGCTACACCTTC	CASSQDSGTGGNYGYTF
TRBV3-1/TRBV3-2	TRBJ2-1	-	-	TGTGCCAGCAGCCGAATTTTAGCGCCGCCGCTGGATGAGCAGTTCTTC	CASSRILAPPLDEQFF
TRBV7-9	TRBJ1-1	-	-	TGTGCCAGCAGCTCGGACAGAGCTGAAGCTTTCTTT	CASSSDRAEAFF
TRBV11-3	TRBJ2-7	-	-	TGTGCCAGCAGCTTAGGCGGCAGCTCCTACGAGCAGTACTTC	CASSLGGSSYEQYF
TRBV11-3	TRBJ2-7	-	TRBD1	TGTGCCAGCAGCTTGGGGACAGGGCAGTACTTC	CASSLGTGQYF
TRBV4-3	TRBJ1-1	-	-	TGCGCCAGCAGCCAAGTGTCAGATTCACCTGAAGCTTTCTTT	CASSQVSDSPEAFF
TRBV24-1	TRBJ2-1	-	TRBD1	TGTGCCACCAGCCTCCGGGACAGCGGTTACAATGAGCAGTTCTTC	CATSLRDSGYNEQFF
TRBV7-9	TRBJ1-4	-	-	TGTGCCAGCAGCTTAGTCCTAGACCGTGAAAAACTGTTTTTT	CASSLVLDREKLFF
TRBV24-1	TRBJ2-3	-	TRBD2	TGTGCCACCAGTGATTTGGCTAGCGGGGGTTTAGCAGATACGCAGTATTTT	CATSDLASGGLADTQYF
TRBV15	TRBJ1-1	-	-	TGTGCCACCAGCAGAGATGGGTACAGGGAGAAGGGAGCTTTCTTT	CATSRDGYREKGAFF
TRBV9	TRBJ2-1	-	TRBD2	TGTGCCAGCAGCGTAGAGGAGCGGGGGGGCCAGGGTGAGCAGTTCTTC	CASSVEERGGQGEQFF
TRBV29-1	TRBJ1-5	once	-	TGCAGCGTTGAAAAGGTCGCGGGTCAGCCCCAGCATTTT	CSVEKVAGQPQHF
TRBV5-8	TRBJ2-7	-	-	TGTGCCAGCATCTATAACAGGGACCCGCAGTACTTC	CASIYNRDPQYF
TRBV5-4	TRBJ1-4	-	TRBD1	TGTGCCAGCAGCGGGGACAGGGGGGATGAAAAACTGTTTTTT	CASSGDRGDEKLFF
TRBV3-1/TRBV3-2	TRBJ2-7	-	-	TGTGCCAGCAGCCAATCCGATTACGAGCAGTACTTC	CASSQSDYEQYF